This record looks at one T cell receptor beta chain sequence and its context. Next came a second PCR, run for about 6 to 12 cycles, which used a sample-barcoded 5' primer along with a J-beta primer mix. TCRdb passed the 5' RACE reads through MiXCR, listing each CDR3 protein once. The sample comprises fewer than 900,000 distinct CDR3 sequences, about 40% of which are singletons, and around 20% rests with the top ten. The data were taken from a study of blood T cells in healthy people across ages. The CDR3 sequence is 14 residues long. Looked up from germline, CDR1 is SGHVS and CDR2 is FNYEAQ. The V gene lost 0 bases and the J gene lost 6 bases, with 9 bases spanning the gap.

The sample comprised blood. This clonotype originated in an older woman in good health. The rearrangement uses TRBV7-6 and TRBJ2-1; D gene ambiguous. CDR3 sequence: CASSLASWANEQFF. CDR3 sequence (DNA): TGTGCCAGCAGCTTAGCATCGTGGGCCAATGAGCAGTTCTTC.